These 20 T cell receptor beta chains came from one sample sequenced in a study of blood T cell repertoires in COVID-19. The assay was immunoSEQ multiplex PCR, and TCRdb's table has in-frame clones only and misses some. The repertoire includes 150,000 to 200,000 clones, around 89% of them detected once, and about 1.9% sits in the top ten. The sequencing sample was made of peripheral blood. The receptors here all came from a man aged 18 to 30 who had recovered from COVID-19.

J is TRBJ1-1 and V is TRBV6-2 or TRBV6-3; D possibly corresponds to TRBD1 (6 bases). Germline CDR1 reads MNHEY; CDR2 reads SVGEGT. CDR3 size: 19 residues. With 6 bases removed from V and 4 bases from J, the gap between germline ends came to 30 bases. CDR3 loop: CASSQGGGAGASFGTEAFF. CDR3 bases: TGTGCCAGCAGCCAAGGGGGTGGGGCAGGGGCGAGTTTCGGCACTGAAGCTTTCTTT.

The chain employs TRBV6-2 or TRBV6-3 and TRBJ2-1; D remains ambiguous. Germline CDR1 reads MNHEY; CDR2 reads SVGEGT. V lost 6 bases, J lost 2 bases, and 8 bases lay in between. This CDR3 spans 13 amino acids. The CDR3 bases are TGTGCCAGCAGCCTTAGCACCTACAATGAGCAGTTCTTC. Translating it yields CASSLSTYNEQFF.

The count of this clone is one. The chain carries TRBV6-4 and TRBJ2-1, with TRBD1 matching 7 bases. Per germline, CDR1 MRHNA and CDR2 SNTAGT. Trimming took 4 bases from V and 5 from J; bases not matched to a gene: 5. The CDR3 runs 14 residues. The CDR3 protein is CASSGQGVDNEQFF. The CDR3 nucleotides read TGTGCCAGCAGTGGCCAGGGGGTGGACAATGAGCAGTTCTTC.

This clone was seen just once. The J gene is TRBJ2-1, the V gene TRBV10-3; 8 bases are shared with TRBD2. CDR3 length: 19 residues. The ends lost 9 bases at V and 2 bases at J; junction bases unmatched: 21. Germline loops: CDR1 ENHRY, CDR2 SYGVKD. CDR3 loop: CAIRAERGLLSRTYNEQFF. Here the CDR3 DNA reads TGTGCCATAAGAGCAGAGCGGGGGCTTTTGTCCCGAACCTACAATGAGCAGTTCTTC.

This chain joins TRBV6-5 and TRBJ2-7; tentatively, D is TRBD1 (6 bases). This CDR3 region has 14 residues. Germline values: CDR1 MNHEY, CDR2 SVGAGI. Trimming removed 0 bases from V and 7 bases from J, with 13 bases in between. This CDR3 reads CASSYSSRGWEQYF. CDR3 coding DNA: TGTGCCAGCAGTTACTCGAGCAGGGGCTGGGAGCAGTACTTC.

The rearrangement links TRBV6-5 to TRBJ1-2; D gene unclear. This CDR3 has 12 residues. Trimming pared 11 bases from V and 7 bases from J, leaving 17 bases between. Germline V CDR1 and CDR2: MNHEY, SVGAGI. CDR3 protein: CACAVLSVGYTF. DNA of the CDR3: TGTGCCTGCGCGGTTTTGAGTGTTGGCTACACCTTC.

The gene calls are TRBV27 and TRBJ1-4; possible D gene TRBD1, 5 bases. V lost 0 bases and J lost 0, with 11 bases in between. From germline, CDR1 is MNHEY and CDR2 SMNVEV (reference sequence). The CDR3 is made up of 17 amino acids. The CDR3 protein is CASSLSGQGATNEKLFF. DNA for the CDR3: TGTGCCAGCAGTTTATCGGGCCAGGGCGCAACTAATGAAAAACTGTTTTTT.

The chain employs TRBV5-4 and TRBJ1-2; possible D gene TRBD1, 6 bases. V was clipped by 4 bases and J by 13 bases, with 29 bases between them. This CDR3 is 16 amino acids long. Germline V lookup: CDR1 SGHNT, CDR2 YYREEE (reference sequence). DNA of the CDR3: TGTGCCAGCAGCCCACGAGGAGCAGGGGAAGGATCCCGGGCCACCTTC. As protein: CASSPRGAGEGSRATF.

The rearrangement links TRBV18 to TRBJ2-7; 11 nucleotides agree with TRBD2. Germline V CDR1 and CDR2: KGHSH, LQKENI. Trimming cost V 4 bases and J 2 bases; bases outside gene matches: 4. This CDR3 region has 15 residues. CDR3 sequence (DNA): TGTGCCAGCTCACGAGATAGCGGGAGGGCCTACGAGCAGTACTTC. This codes for CASSRDSGRAYEQYF.

This clone was seen a handful of times. V and J are TRBV24-1 and TRBJ2-2, with D possibly TRBD1 on 5 matching bases. V lost 9 bases to trimming and J lost 6 bases, with 7 bases between them. CDR3 length: 11 residues. Germline CDR1 is KGHDR and CDR2 is SFDVKD. CDR3 sequence reads: CATARAGELFF. CDR3 bases: TGTGCCACCGCCAGGGCCGGGGAGCTGTTTTTT.

The V and J genes are TRBV19 and TRBJ2-7; the match to TRBD1 covers 9 bases. Per the germline V gene, CDR1 is LNHDA and CDR2 is SQIVND (reference sequence). Unmatched junction bases numbered 12, after V lost 8 bases and J lost 7 bases. The CDR3 is 14 residues long. CDR3 nucleotides: TGTGCCAGTGGAAGACAGGGGGATCGGAGGGAGCAGTACTTC. Translating gives CASGRQGDRREQYF.

This clone was detected only once. One end of the junction varies from germline; a read error may be responsible. The chain joins TRBV4-3 to TRBJ2-7, with 7 bases matching TRBD2. The CDR3 sequence is 13 residues long. CDR1 LGHNA and CDR2 YSLEER come from the germline V gene. CDR3 in amino acids: CASSPGISGPVNF. In nucleotides, the CDR3 is TGCGCCAGCAGCCCGGGGATTAGCGGGCCGGTGAACTTC.

The chain's CDR3 is CATSRDLEPTEAFF. CDR3 DNA sequence: TGTGCCACCAGCAGAGATCTAGAACCCACTGAAGCTTTCTTT. This sequence joins TRBV15 and TRBJ1-1, with D unclear. The CDR3 is 14 residues long. V shed 0 bases and J shed 4 bases, with 9 bases lying between them. Germline assignment: CDR1 LNHNV and CDR2 YYDKDF (reference sequence).

This chain links TRBV7-2 with TRBJ2-3; 11 nucleotides match TRBD2. Trimming took 3 bases from V and 2 from J; bases not matched to a gene: 4. CDR1 SGHTA and CDR2 FQGNSA come from the germline V gene. The CDR3 is made up of 16 amino acids. CDR3 region: CASSFGTSGLTDTQYF. CDR3 nucleotide sequence: TGTGCCAGCAGCTTCGGGACTAGCGGACTCACAGATACGCAGTATTTT.

This clone has just one count. CDR3 sequence reads: CASDGTANTGELFF. The CDR3 DNA reads TGTGCCTCGGACGGGACAGCGAACACCGGGGAGCTGTTTTTT. The V and J genes are TRBV30 and TRBJ2-2; 7 bases agree with TRBD1. The CDR3 has 14 residues. V shed 7 bases and J 0 bases; nucleotides not matched to a gene: 5. The germline CDR1 and CDR2 sequences are GTSNPN and SVGIG (reference sequence).

The chain links TRBV5-6 to TRBJ2-1; 7 nucleotides match TRBD1. Per germline, CDR1 SGHDT and CDR2 YYEEEE. V shed 4 bases, J shed 1 base, and the junction held 5 bases outside the gene matches. The CDR3 runs to 15 residues. CDR3 residues: CASSPTGISYNEQFF. Here the CDR3 DNA reads TGTGCCAGCAGCCCGACAGGGATTTCCTACAATGAGCAGTTCTTC.

The V and J genes are TRBV11-2 and TRBJ2-1, with 13 bases that match TRBD2. Germline V gene lookup returns CDR1 SGHAT and CDR2 FQNNGV. V gave up 5 bases and J gave up 6 bases; unmatched junction bases: 7. The CDR3 sequence is 16 residues long. This CDR3 reads CASSPLLAGGSNEQFF. The DNA for the CDR3 is TGTGCCAGCAGCCCTTTACTAGCGGGAGGGTCCAATGAGCAGTTCTTC.

The V gene is TRBV18, the J gene TRBJ2-5; TRBD1 is a possible D gene (6 bases). The CDR3 has 16 residues. The germline gives CDR1 KGHSH, CDR2 LQKENI. V was clipped by 0 bases and J by 7 bases, with 18 bases between them. The CDR3 loop is CASSPPGHQSTGTQYF. As DNA, the CDR3 is TGTGCCAGCTCACCACCGGGACACCAATCAACCGGGACCCAGTACTTC. Full variable domain (missing parts from reference TRBV18 and TRBJ2-5): NAGVMQNPRHLVRRRGQEARLRCSPMKGHSHVYWYRQLPEEGLKFMVYLQKENIIDESGMPKERFSAEFPKEGPSILRIQQVVRGDSAAYFCASSPPGHQSTGTQYFGPGTRLLVL.

The rearrangement links TRBV18 to TRBJ1-2, with D perhaps TRBD1 (5 bases). The V gene's germline CDR1 is KGHSH and CDR2 LQKENI. V was shortened by 3 bases and J by 5 bases, with 10 bases between the two germline ends. CDR3 length: 13 residues. The CDR3 region is CASSPAREYGYTF. CDR3 DNA sequence: TGTGCCAGCTCACCGGCCAGGGAATATGGCTACACCTTC.

This clone was recorded a few times. The chain joins TRBV28 to TRBJ1-5; 7 nucleotides align to TRBD1. Germline values: CDR1 MDHEN, CDR2 SYDVKM. V gave up 6 bases and J gave up 5 bases; unmatched junction bases: 4. The CDR3 loop spans 13 amino acids. Written as DNA, the CDR3 is TGTGCCAGCAGGTCCGACAGGGATCAGCCCCAGCATTTT. Encoded protein: CASRSDRDQPQHF.